The 18 T cell receptor beta chains presented below share a single source sample, sequenced in a study of radiation and T cells in renal cell carcinoma. The protocol was immunoSEQ multiplex PCR, while the TCRdb copy is restricted to in-frame clones and leaves out a portion. The sample contains around 170,000 clones, about 88% of which appear only once. As for time point: blood 4 weeks post-SBRT, at nephrectomy. The treatment denotes: 15 Gy SBRT to primary tumor, nephrectomy 4 weeks later. The sample was blood, taken from a patient whose treatment included radiotherapy and nephrectomy. Source of these receptors: a woman aged 45 to 65 with renal cell carcinoma.

V gene TRBV2 combines with J gene TRBJ2-3, with D possibly TRBD2 on 6 matching bases. The CDR3 is made up of 15 amino acids. Per germline, CDR1 SNHLY and CDR2 FYNNEI. The V gene lost 2 bases and the J gene lost 1 base, with 10 bases spanning the gap. CDR3 region: CASSEQGGGTDTQYF. CDR3 bases: TGTGCCAGCAGTGAACAGGGCGGGGGCACAGATACGCAGTATTTT.

V and J are TRBV2 and TRBJ2-3; D is undetermined. Looked up from germline, CDR1 is SNHLY and CDR2 is FYNNEI. Trimming took off 8 bases at V and 1 base at J, with 10 bases between the two ends. The CDR3 sequence is 13 residues long. DNA of the CDR3: TGTGCCAGCGGAAAAGAGGGCACAGATACGCAGTATTTT. Amino acids: CASGKEGTDTQYF.

The chain employs TRBV30 and TRBJ2-2; 10 bases map to TRBD1. With V trimmed by 4 bases and J by 7 bases, 12 bases remained unmatched. The CDR3 has 16 amino acids. Looked up from germline, CDR1 is GTSNPN and CDR2 is SVGIG (reference sequence). The CDR3, as DNA: TGTGCCTGGATCCCTCCGGGACAGGGGTTGGTCGGGGAGCTGTTTTTT. Protein sequence: CAWIPPGQGLVGELFF.

The chain is built from TRBV6-5 and TRBJ1-1; 10 bases line up with TRBD1. Trimming at V came to 5 bases and at J to 5 bases, leaving 8 bases not matched to a gene. Germline V gene lookup returns CDR1 MNHEY and CDR2 SVGAGI. CDR3 size: 15 residues. The CDR3: CASSPRQGQGTEAFF. In DNA form, the CDR3 reads TGTGCCAGCAGTCCCCGACAGGGACAGGGGACTGAAGCTTTCTTT.

The chain has TRBV7-9 and TRBJ1-1; D may be TRBD1 (6 bases). The CDR3 runs 15 residues. Germline CDR1 and CDR2: SEHNR and FQNEAQ (reference sequence). V was pared by 1 base and J by 10 bases, with 19 bases between. CDR3 DNA: TGTGCCAGCAGCTTAGTAGGGGACATCCTACAGTCAGCTTTCTTT. Encoded protein: CASSLVGDILQSAFF.

This sequence joins TRBV7-2 and TRBJ1-2; TRBD1 matches at 8 bases. This CDR3 contains 15 residues. V lost 5 bases, J lost 4 bases, and 9 bases stayed unmatched. CDR1 and CDR2 (germline): SGHTA, FQGNSA. The CDR3 DNA is TGTGCCAGCAGCCCCAAGGGACAGGAGAGCTATGGCTACACCTTC. Translated, it gives CASSPKGQESYGYTF.

This rearrangement joins TRBV7-2 to TRBJ2-5; 7 bases match TRBD1. With 3 bases clipped from V and 4 bases from J, the junction kept 5 bases outside the gene matches. CDR1 SGHTA and CDR2 FQGNSA come from the germline V gene. CDR3 length: 14 residues. The CDR3 is CASSLNRGAETQYF. The CDR3 nucleotides read TGTGCCAGCAGCTTGAACAGGGGAGCAGAGACCCAGTACTTC.

CDR3 bases: TGTGCCAGCAGTGAACTAAGGGGGCGAGGCCAGCCCCAGCATTTT. Its translation: CASSELRGRGQPQHF. The rearrangement joins TRBV2 to TRBJ1-5; TRBD1 agrees at 7 bases. The germline V gene has CDR1 SNHLY and CDR2 FYNNEI. The CDR3 loop spans 15 amino acids. The trim removed 2 bases at V and 7 bases at J, leaving 8 bases unmatched.

The table lists this clone with a few counts. This rearrangement joins TRBV5-1 to TRBJ1-1; D is undetermined. The V gene's germline CDR1 is SGHRS and CDR2 YFSETQ. Trimming cost V 1 base and J 0 bases, with 7 bases left between them. This CDR3 has 14 amino acids. The CDR3 protein is CASSLTALNTEAFF. CDR3 DNA: TGCGCCAGCAGCTTGACAGCCTTGAACACTGAAGCTTTCTTT.

The V gene is TRBV21-1, the J gene TRBJ2-7; the D call of TRBD1 is as the table states it, not checked on the DNA. TRBV21-1 is given as a pseudogene. The CDR3 extends over 18 amino acids. The CDR3 DNA reads as TGTGCCAGCAGCAAAGTCGAGGGCAGGGGGCAAATACCCTACGAGCAGTACTTC. Its translation: CASSKVEGRGQIPYEQYF.

For the CDR3, the DNA is TGTGCCAGCAGCACGGGACTAGCGGGGAGAGAGCAGTTCTTC. Amino acids: CASSTGLAGREQFF. The chain couples TRBV11-3 to TRBJ2-1, with 13 bases that match TRBD2. CDR1 is SGHNT and CDR2 is YENEEA in the germline V gene. With V trimmed by 5 bases and J by 10 bases, 5 bases remained unmatched. The CDR3 is 14 amino acids.

The chain recombines TRBV15 with TRBJ2-7, with D perhaps matching TRBD2 (5 bases). The CDR3 length is 16 residues. The V and J ends lost 0 bases and 3 bases respectively, with 15 bases between them. Germline lookup yields CDR1 LNHNV and CDR2 YYDKDF (reference sequence). CDR3 DNA: TGTGCCACCAGCAGAGATACCCGCCGAGGGCTCTACGAGCAGTACTTC. Encoded protein: CATSRDTRRGLYEQYF.

V and J are TRBV5-4 and TRBJ1-1; the D is unclear. This CDR3 spans 14 amino acids. V lost 0 bases and J 1 base, leaving 7 bases between the germline ends. Per germline, CDR1 SGHNT and CDR2 YYREEE (reference sequence). The CDR3 region is CASSLDSTNTEAFF. CDR3 nucleotide sequence: TGTGCCAGCAGCTTGGACAGTACGAACACTGAAGCTTTCTTT.

The chain is built from TRBV9 and TRBJ2-2; tentative D call: TRBD2 (7 bases). V dropped 2 bases and J dropped 3 bases, with 11 bases sitting between them. Germline V lookup: CDR1 SGDLS, CDR2 YYNGEE. CDR3 length equals 15 residues. In nucleotides, the CDR3 is TGTGCCAGCAGCGTCGGCGGGGGCTACACCGGGGAGCTGTTTTTT. This sequence encodes CASSVGGGYTGELFF.

This chain connects TRBV5-5 to TRBJ1-2; maybe TRBD1 (5 bases). V gave up 7 bases and J gave up 4 bases, with 20 bases separating them. The length of the CDR3 is 15 residues. Germline values: CDR1 SGHKS, CDR2 YYEKEE (reference sequence). The CDR3 is CASRRAAGTGYGYTF. CDR3 nucleotide sequence: TGTGCCAGCCGGCGAGCTGCAGGCACAGGCTATGGCTACACCTTC.

This clone was seen just once. The V call is TRBV15, the J call TRBJ1-4, with D perhaps TRBD1 (5 bases). Trimming cost V 7 bases and J 6 bases, with 18 bases left between them. Per germline, CDR1 LNHNV and CDR2 YYDKDF (reference sequence). The CDR3 is 15 amino acids. The CDR3 region is CATTPGGGADEKLFF. The CDR3 nucleotides read TGTGCCACCACCCCGGGGGGAGGGGCGGATGAAAAACTGTTTTTT.

This clone came up once. The gene calls are TRBV7-8 and TRBJ2-5, with 7 bases that match TRBD2. Germline CDR1 and CDR2: SGHVS and FQNEAQ. This CDR3 has 15 residues. Trimming removed 0 bases from V and 4 bases from J; junction bases left unmatched: 5. The CDR3 bases are TGTGCCAGCAGCTTAGCGGGGGGGTTTGGAGAGACCCAGTACTTC. It codes for CASSLAGGFGETQYF.

The chain couples TRBV5-6 to TRBJ2-3; TRBD2 matches at 9 bases. The CDR3 consists of 15 residues. The junction had 2 bases not matched to a gene; V was cut back by 2 bases and J by 1 base. Germline V CDR1 and CDR2: SGHDT, YYEEEE. In nucleotides, the CDR3 is TGTGCCAGCAGCTTTCGGACTAGCGGCACAGATACGCAGTATTTT. It translates to CASSFRTSGTDTQYF.